The 25 T cell receptor beta chains below all came from one sample that was sequenced in a study of glioma-infiltrating T cells. The iRepertoire nested amplicon-rescue multiplex PCR amplified TCR alpha and beta CDR3s from RNA. Using its own MiXCR run on the multiplex PCR reads, TCRdb lists one record per CDR3 protein. The sample carries about 400,000 distinct CDR3 sequences, 41% recorded once. Sequenced material: glioma tissue, nonneoplastic brain tissue, or PBMCs (not recorded which). These receptors originate from a human donor with low-grade glioma or glioblastoma, undergoing nonglioma brain surgery, or in good health (not recorded which).

The CDR3 here is CASRTDSRANGYTF. The CDR3 bases are TGTGCCAGCAGGACGGACAGTCGCGCCAATGGCTACACCTTC. The V and J genes are TRBV2 and TRBJ1-2; the D gene is possibly TRBD1 (6 bases). V dropped 6 bases and J dropped 6 bases, with 17 bases sitting between them. Germline lookup yields CDR1 SNHLY and CDR2 FYNNEI. CDR3 length: 14 amino acids.

This clonotype was observed at least ten times. The chain carries TRBV28 and TRBJ2-1, with TRBD2 identical over 12 bases. CDR1 and CDR2 (germline): MDHEN, SYDVKM. The V gene end was trimmed by 2 bases and the J gene end by 3 bases; junction bases not matched to a gene: 11. This CDR3 has 19 amino acids. CDR3 in amino acids: CASSLGRLAGVKRYNEQFF. CDR3 bases: TGTGCCAGCAGTTTAGGGAGACTAGCGGGAGTAAAGCGCTACAATGAGCAGTTCTTC.

A note on this clonotype: Compared with germline, one end of the junction differs, possibly owing to a read error. The gene calls are TRBV28 and TRBJ1-1; no clear D gene. The CDR3 consists of 14 residues. The V gene's germline CDR1 is MDHEN and CDR2 SYDVKM. CDR3: CASSILNGITEPYF. The CDR3 DNA sequence: TGTGCCAGCAGCATACTAAATGGGATCACTGAACCTTACTTT.

The V gene is TRBV5-5, the J gene TRBJ2-1; a possible D gene is TRBD2 (5 bases). Germline CDR1 is SGHKS and CDR2 is YYEKEE (reference sequence). This CDR3 comprises 13 residues. V lost 4 bases and J lost 12, with 17 bases in between. CDR3 amino acids: CASSAGNEAGQFF. The CDR3 DNA sequence: TGTGCCAGCAGCGCCGGGAACGAAGCAGGGCAGTTCTTC.

Concerning this clonotype: This may stem from a read error, because a much larger clone lies one nucleotide away. The J gene is TRBJ1-2, the V gene TRBV6-2 or TRBV6-3, with 7 bases identical to TRBD1. Germline-derived CDR1 and CDR2 are MNHEY and SVGEGT. CDR3 length equals 13 residues. V lost 7 bases, J lost 6 bases, and 8 bases stayed unmatched. CDR3: CASTYRGGDGYTF. The CDR3, as DNA: TGTGCCAGCACCTACAGGGGCGGTGATGGCTACACCTTC.

The chain combines TRBV12-3 or TRBV12-4 with TRBJ1-1, with D tentatively TRBD1 (6 bases). The CDR3 covers 14 residues. V was cut by 2 bases and J by 10 bases, with 17 bases left in between. The CDR3, as DNA: TGTGCCAGCAGTTTATGGGGGGCAGAGGCTGGAGCTTTCTTT. Residues: CASSLWGAEAGAFF.

This sequence joins TRBV20-1 and TRBJ2-3; 7 nucleotides match TRBD2. The CDR3 runs 13 residues. Germline values: CDR1 DFQATT, CDR2 SNEGSKA (reference sequence). The V gene end was trimmed by 5 bases and the J gene end by 2 bases; junction bases not matched to a gene: 4. The CDR3 here is CSARLADTDTQYF. In nucleotides, the CDR3 is TGCAGTGCTCGTCTAGCGGACACAGATACGCAGTATTTT.

This chain joins TRBV28 and TRBJ1-1; D is undetermined. There are 14 residues in the CDR3. The germline V gene encodes CDR1 MDHEN and CDR2 SYDVKM. V was trimmed by 3 bases and J by 5 bases, leaving 13 bases between them. The DNA for the CDR3 is TGTGCCAGCAGTTTCGGAAGGCCGAGGACTGAAGCTTTCTTT. Amino acids: CASSFGRPRTEAFF.

This clonotype was picked up a small number of times. V gene TRBV6-1 combines with J gene TRBJ2-2, with D perhaps matching TRBD1 or TRBD2 (5 bases each). The CDR3 runs to 13 residues. The germline V gene encodes CDR1 MNHNS and CDR2 SASEGT. The germline V and J ends were trimmed by 10 bases and 0 bases, with 9 bases remaining between them. Here the CDR3 DNA reads TGTGCCACCGGGGACCCGAACACCGGGGAGCTGTTTTTT. This sequence encodes CATGDPNTGELFF.

The rearrangement joins TRBV7-3 to TRBJ2-2; D unresolved. With 0 bases removed from V and 5 bases from J, the gap between germline ends came to 7 bases. Germline CDR1 reads SGHTA; CDR2 reads FQGTGA. The CDR3 extends over 14 amino acids. CDR3 loop: CASSLTDGTGELFF. DNA of the CDR3: TGTGCCAGCAGCTTAACGGATGGAACCGGGGAGCTGTTTTTT.

This clonotype was counted at least ten times. This chain links TRBV6-2 or TRBV6-3 with TRBJ2-1; D is tentatively TRBD1 or TRBD2 (5 bases each). Trimming stripped 4 bases from V and 10 bases from J, with 8 bases between. The germline V gene encodes CDR1 MNHEY and CDR2 SVGEGT. The CDR3 sequence is 11 residues long. As DNA, the CDR3 is TGTGCCAGCAGTTCGAGGGGCGAGCAGTTCTTC. Amino acids: CASSSRGEQFF.

The CDR3 DNA follows: TGTGCCAGCAGTCCGAGCGGGACTAGCTCCTACAATGAGCAGTTCTTC. This codes for CASSPSGTSSYNEQFF. The genes are TRBV7-9 and TRBJ2-1; 8 bases are shared with TRBD2. The CDR3 is 16 residues long. The V and J ends lost 6 bases and 0 bases, in that order; junction bases with no gene match: 7. The V gene's germline CDR1 is SEHNR and CDR2 FQNEAQ (reference sequence). Using reference TRBV7-9 and TRBJ2-1 for the parts outside the CDR3, the full variable domain is DTGVSQNPRHKITKRGQNVTFRCDPISEHNRLYWYRQTLGQGPEFLTYFQNEAQLEKSRLLSDRFSAERPKGSFSTLEIQRTEQGDSAMYLCASSPSGTSSYNEQFFGPGTRLTVL.

Only one count was recorded for this clonotype. A much larger clone lies a single base off, so this may be a read error. The chain carries TRBV25-1 and TRBJ2-3; D is ambiguous. This CDR3 comprises 10 residues. Germline V CDR1 and CDR2: MGHDK, SYGVNS. The CDR3 sequence is CATRGDMQYF. The CDR3 coding sequence is TGTGCCACCCGCGGAGATATGCAGTATTTT.

Comments on this clonotype: The junction shows a germline mismatch at one end, possibly a read error. The gene calls are TRBV5-1 and TRBJ2-3, with unresolved D. This CDR3 comprises 15 residues. The germline V gene encodes CDR1 SGHRS and CDR2 YFSETQ. As DNA, the CDR3 is TGCGCCAGCAGCTTGAGCTTCCAGACTTCGGATACGCTGTATTTT. This sequence encodes CASSLSFQTSDTLYF. Variable domain in full (rest from reference TRBV5-1 and TRBJ2-3): KAGVTQTPRYLIKTRGQQVTLSCSPISGHRSVSWYQQTPGQGLQFLFEYFSETQRNKGNFPGRFSGRQFSNSRSEMNVSTLELGDSALYLCASSLSFQTSDTLYFGPGTRLTVL.

This clonotype was seen just once. The rearrangement links TRBV6-2 or TRBV6-3 to TRBJ1-1; D unresolved. The length of the CDR3 is 18 residues. V lost 7 bases and J 0 bases, leaving 24 bases between the germline ends. CDR1 is MNHEY and CDR2 is SVGEGT in the germline V gene. The chain's CDR3 is CASTPSWSTGHMNTEAFF. CDR3 DNA sequence: TGTGCCAGCACCCCAAGCTGGTCAACGGGCCACATGAACACTGAAGCTTTCTTT.

This clonotype was found many times. The chain employs TRBV7-2 and TRBJ2-1; possible D gene TRBD1, 6 bases. The germline gives CDR1 SGHTA, CDR2 FQGNSA. With 0 bases removed from V and 9 bases from J, the gap between germline ends came to 12 bases. This CDR3 contains 14 residues. CDR3 amino acids: CASSLADRMSEQFF. CDR3 bases: TGTGCCAGCAGCTTAGCTGACAGGATGAGTGAGCAGTTCTTC.

This chain connects TRBV2 to TRBJ2-1; tentative D call: TRBD1 (6 bases). CDR3 size: 14 residues. Per germline, CDR1 SNHLY and CDR2 FYNNEI. The V end was cut by 7 bases, the J end by 2 bases, with 12 bases between. This CDR3 reads CASTGDRPYNEQFF. The DNA for the CDR3 is TGTGCCAGCACTGGAGACAGGCCCTACAATGAGCAGTTCTTC.

This clonotype has more than one count but fewer than ten. The CDR3 sequence is CASSRVQRGGTEAFF. CDR3 DNA sequence: TGCGCCAGCAGCCGCGTGCAGAGGGGGGGCACTGAAGCTTTCTTT. This chain uses TRBV5-1 with TRBJ1-1, with D tentatively TRBD1 (6 bases). Germline V CDR1 and CDR2: SGHRS, YFSETQ. Trimming stripped 4 bases from V and 4 bases from J, with 17 bases between. The CDR3 contains 15 residues.

This clonotype was observed many times. V gene TRBV6-1 combines with J gene TRBJ1-1; TRBD1 aligns across 8 bases. V was clipped by 6 bases and J by 5 bases; unmatched bases: 5. Germline-derived CDR1 and CDR2 are MNHNS and SASEGT. This CDR3 is built from 13 residues. CDR3 amino acids: CASSRRQGTEAFF. As DNA, the CDR3 is TGTGCCAGCAGCCGGAGACAGGGGACTGAAGCTTTCTTT.

The V call is TRBV4-1, the J call TRBJ1-5; D not certain. The CDR3 consists of 15 residues. Germline V lookup: CDR1 MGHRA, CDR2 YSYEKL. The V end lost 0 bases, the J end lost 1 base, and 7 bases lay between the germline ends. The CDR3 spells CASSQEKWSNQPQHF. CDR3 bases: TGCGCCAGCAGCCAAGAGAAGTGGAGCAATCAGCCCCAGCATTTT.

This clonotype has a count of ten or more. The V and J genes are TRBV28 and TRBJ1-1; TRBD1 matches at 9 bases. The CDR3 covers 15 residues. The ends lost 6 bases at V and 1 base at J; junction bases unmatched: 6. Germline V lookup: CDR1 MDHEN, CDR2 SYDVKM. The CDR3 loop is CASRVPGQGNTEAFF. CDR3 DNA: TGTGCCAGCAGAGTCCCGGGACAGGGGAACACTGAAGCTTTCTTT.

This sequence joins TRBV25-1 and TRBJ2-7; D tentatively reads TRBD1 or TRBD2 (5 bases each). Germline V CDR1 and CDR2: MGHDK, SYGVNS. CDR3 length: 15 residues. With 0 bases removed from V and 5 bases from J, the gap between germline ends came to 14 bases. The CDR3 DNA follows: TGTGCCAGCAGTGAATACCGGGACGAATTGGACGAGCAGTACTTC. Protein product: CASSEYRDELDEQYF.

Remarks on this clonotype: One junction end disagrees with the germline gene, perhaps due to a read error. The V gene is TRBV20-1, the J gene TRBJ2-5; either TRBD1 or TRBD2 may fit D (5 bases each). The germline V gene encodes CDR1 DFQATT and CDR2 SNEGSKA (reference sequence). The CDR3 covers 15 residues. CDR3 amino acids: CCAREFRGPQETQYF. CDR3 in DNA: TGCTGTGCTAGAGAGTTTCGGGGACCCCAAGAGACCCAGTACTTC.

The chain couples TRBV4-1 to TRBJ2-1, with 13 bases aligning to TRBD2. The CDR3 consists of 17 residues. CDR1 and CDR2 (germline): MGHRA, YSYEKL. V gave up 3 bases and J gave up 5 bases; unmatched junction bases: 7. The CDR3 DNA follows: TGCGCCAGCAGCCACGCGGTGACTAGCGGGAGGAACAATGAGCAGTTCTTC. Its translation: CASSHAVTSGRNNEQFF.

The table lists this clonotype with a few counts. This chain links TRBV20-1 with TRBJ2-7; 8 bases map to TRBD2. CDR1 is DFQATT and CDR2 is SNEGSKA in the germline V gene (reference sequence). J was trimmed by 3 bases and V by 7 bases; bases with no gene match: 8. The CDR3 is made up of 13 amino acids. The CDR3 coding sequence is TGCAGTGTGGACGGGAGGGCCCTCTACGAGCAGTACTTC. This codes for CSVDGRALYEQYF.